These 21 T cell receptor beta chains were sequenced from one sample in a study of beta chain features in type 1 diabetes. Reverse transcription of all isolated RNA meant that expressed TCRB transcripts were sequenced. Repertoires were generated with immunoSEQ multiplex PCR, while TCRdb's copy carries only in-frame clones and drops some. The data contain some 140,000 clones, roughly a tenth of them seen just once; the ten biggest clones take up roughly 0.74%. Sequencing was done on a sample of central memory CD4+ T cells from blood. Receptors originate from a man between 18 and 29 years old in good health.

J is TRBJ2-3 and V is TRBV7-2; 12 positions agree with TRBD2. CDR3 length: 16 amino acids. V lost 1 base, J lost 8 bases, and 7 bases stayed unmatched. Germline V gives CDR1 SGHTA, CDR2 FQGNSA. The CDR3 reads CASSLEASGGASTQYF. The CDR3 DNA reads TGTGCCAGCAGCTTAGAGGCTAGCGGGGGGGCTAGTACGCAGTATTTT.

The gene calls are TRBV5-4 and TRBJ2-1; D is ambiguous. The germline V gene encodes CDR1 SGHNT and CDR2 YYREEE (reference sequence). The CDR3 has 15 amino acids. V lost 1 base and J 5 bases, leaving 13 bases between the germline ends. CDR3 sequence (DNA): TGTGCCAGCAGCTTGCTTGAGACTCCGAACAATGAGCAGTTCTTC. Encoded protein: CASSLLETPNNEQFF.

A few counts support this clone. The J gene is TRBJ2-3, the V gene TRBV5-1; TRBD2 agrees at 11 bases. Germline V gene data show CDR1 as SGHRS and CDR2 as YFSETQ. J gave up 4 bases and V 1 base, and 8 bases lay outside the gene matches. This CDR3 contains 17 residues. This CDR3 is CASSLTQLAGAADTQYF. DNA of the CDR3: TGCGCCAGCAGCTTGACACAACTAGCGGGGGCAGCAGATACGCAGTATTTT.

The chain recombines TRBV7-3 with TRBJ1-2, with TRBD1 matching 8 bases. Germline CDR1 reads SGHTA; CDR2 reads FQGTGA. V shed 5 bases, J shed 5 bases, and the junction held 7 bases outside the gene matches. The CDR3 has 14 residues. CDR3: CASSLDRGGYGYTF. For the CDR3, the DNA is TGTGCCAGCAGCCTCGACAGGGGCGGGTATGGCTACACCTTC.

This clone has just a few counts. The V call is TRBV11-2, the J call TRBJ2-5, with a possible D match to TRBD2 (5 bases). Germline V gene data show CDR1 as SGHAT and CDR2 as FQNNGV. V was shortened by 3 bases and J by 5 bases, with 16 bases between the two germline ends. This CDR3 contains 15 residues. The CDR3 nucleotides are TGTGCCAGCAGCTTCCAAGGCGGGCTTGGGGAGACCCAGTACTTC. Its translation: CASSFQGGLGETQYF.

Only a few counts were recorded for this clone. CDR3 sequence reads: CASSGALGNTIYF. The CDR3 nucleotides are TGTGCCAGCAGCGGGGCGCTTGGAAACACCATATATTTT. The chain carries TRBV9 and TRBJ1-3, with D hard to call. V shed 3 bases and J shed 3 bases, with 7 bases lying between them. The CDR3 covers 13 residues. Germline V CDR1 and CDR2: SGDLS, YYNGEE.

This clone was detected only a few times. The chain recombines TRBV9 with TRBJ2-5, with unresolved D. This CDR3 has 14 amino acids. The germline gives CDR1 SGDLS, CDR2 YYNGEE. The V and J ends lost 2 bases and 3 bases respectively, with 11 bases between them. CDR3 sequence: CASSVPHGEETQYF. The CDR3 DNA sequence: TGTGCCAGCAGCGTCCCGCACGGAGAAGAGACCCAGTACTTC.

This clone was picked up a small number of times. V is TRBV7-6 and J is TRBJ2-1; 11 nucleotides line up with TRBD2. This CDR3 region has 16 residues. Germline values: CDR1 SGHVS, CDR2 FNYEAQ. V lost 1 base and J lost 5; bases outside the gene matches: 4. The DNA of the CDR3 is TGTGCCAGCAGCTTAGTCGGGACTAGCGGACACAATGAGCAGTTCTTC. Protein: CASSLVGTSGHNEQFF.

The table lists this clone with a few counts. The chain couples TRBV4-3 to TRBJ2-5; 7 bases are shared with TRBD1. V lost 8 bases, J lost 2 bases, and 2 bases stayed unmatched. The CDR3 is 12 amino acids. Germline V CDR1 and CDR2: LGHNA, YSLEER. This CDR3 is CASEGQQETQYF. In DNA, the CDR3 is TGCGCCAGCGAGGGACAGCAAGAGACCCAGTACTTC.

This clone was counted ten times or more. The J gene is TRBJ1-5, the V gene TRBV18, with TRBD1 matching 7 bases. Trimming cost V 2 bases and J 5 bases; bases outside gene matches: 9. Germline loops: CDR1 KGHSH, CDR2 LQKENI. The length of the CDR3 is 16 residues. Here the CDR3 reads CASSPIYNRGHQPQHF. The CDR3 region has the DNA TGTGCCAGCTCACCAATCTATAACAGGGGCCATCAGCCCCAGCATTTT.

This clone has more than one count but fewer than ten. The V gene is TRBV4-3, the J gene TRBJ2-3; D remains ambiguous. Trimming took off 0 bases at V and 5 bases at J, with 6 bases between the two ends. This CDR3 region has 13 residues. Germline V gene data show CDR1 as LGHNA and CDR2 as YSLEER. DNA of the CDR3: TGCGCCAGCAGCCAAGATTTCGGAGATACGCAGTATTTT. Protein product: CASSQDFGDTQYF.

This chain connects TRBV19 to TRBJ1-2, with D possibly TRBD1 on 6 matching bases. Germline assignment: CDR1 LNHDA and CDR2 SQIVND (reference sequence). CDR3 length: 12 amino acids. Trimming took 11 bases from V and 4 from J, leaving 14 bases between them. CDR3 in amino acids: CAVPGQIYGYTF. The CDR3 DNA sequence: TGTGCCGTCCCGGGACAAATCTATGGCTACACCTTC.

This clone was seen more than once but under ten times. The chain recombines TRBV14 with TRBJ1-5, with 7 bases that match TRBD1. CDR1 is SGHDN, CDR2 FVKESK, per germline. V was pared by 6 bases and J by 5 bases, with 4 bases of the junction left unmatched. This CDR3 has 13 amino acids. The CDR3 DNA reads as TGTGCCAGCAGTCGGGACAGAGATCAGCCCCAGCATTTT. This encodes CASSRDRDQPQHF. The full variable domain, in which reference TRBV14 and TRBJ1-5 provide the parts outside the CDR3, is EAGVTQFPSHSVIEKGQTVTLRCDPISGHDNLYWYRRVMGKEIKFLLHFVKESKQDESGMPNNRFLAERTGGTYSTLKVQPAELEDSGVYFCASSRDRDQPQHFGDGTRLSIL.

The V gene is TRBV7-9, the J gene TRBJ2-7; D gene uncertain. The germline V gene has CDR1 SEHNR and CDR2 FQNEAQ (reference sequence). Trimming removed 5 bases from V and 1 base from J, with 15 bases in between. This CDR3 is built from 15 residues. The CDR3 DNA follows: TGTGCCAGCAGCCCGACCCTCGACACTTCCTACGAGCAGTACTTC. This encodes CASSPTLDTSYEQYF.

This clone was seen only a few times. This chain joins TRBV6-6 and TRBJ2-1; D call uncertain. The CDR3 spans 11 residues. Germline-derived CDR1 and CDR2 are MNHNY and SVGAGI (reference sequence). V dropped 8 bases and J dropped 10 bases, with 12 bases sitting between them. CDR3 nucleotide sequence: TGTGCCAGCTCTGAACGGTGGGAGCAGTTCTTC. The encoded protein is CASSERWEQFF.

The rearrangement joins TRBV5-1 to TRBJ1-1; D is unclear. The CDR3 is 13 amino acids. Germline-derived CDR1 and CDR2 are SGHRS and YFSETQ. Trimming removed 5 bases from V and 0 bases from J, with 8 bases in between. CDR3 loop: CASRPAMNTEAFF. In DNA form, the CDR3 reads TGCGCCAGCAGGCCAGCGATGAACACTGAAGCTTTCTTT.

This clone has more than one count but fewer than ten. V and J are TRBV4-2 and TRBJ1-3, with 9 bases matching TRBD1. CDR1 LGHNA and CDR2 YNFKEQ come from the germline V gene. The ends lost 5 bases at V and 7 bases at J; junction bases unmatched: 3. The CDR3 is 13 residues long. CDR3 region: CASSTGGGNTIYF. CDR3 in DNA: TGTGCCAGCAGCACAGGGGGCGGGAACACCATATATTTT.

A word on this clone: Other DNA sequences of this sample code for an identical CDR3. The CDR3 protein is CASSTRTGPQETQYF. The CDR3 DNA reads TGTGCCAGCAGCACAAGGACAGGCCCGCAAGAGACCCAGTACTTC. The J gene is TRBJ2-5, the V gene TRBV7-2; 7 positions match TRBD1. The CDR3 is made up of 15 amino acids. V dropped 5 bases and J dropped 2; count of bases not matched to a gene: 8. Per germline, CDR1 SGHTA and CDR2 FQGNSA.

As regards this clone: The same CDR3 arises from other DNA sequences in this sample as well. The chain recombines TRBV5-4 with TRBJ1-4; D is undetermined. The CDR3 spans 13 residues. V lost 4 bases and J 3 bases, leaving 7 bases between the germline ends. Germline V CDR1 and CDR2: SGHNT, YYREEE (reference sequence). As DNA, the CDR3 is TGTGCCAGCAGCCCGCAGGCTAATGAAAAACTGTTTTTT. Translating gives CASSPQANEKLFF. The full variable domain, rest sourced from reference TRBV5-4 and TRBJ1-4, is ETGVTQSPTHLIKTRGQQVTLRCSSQSGHNTVSWYQQALGQGPQFIFQYYREEENGRGNFPPRFSGLQFPNYSSELNVNALELDDSALYLCASSPQANEKLFFGSGTQLSVL.

This clone showed up many times. This chain uses TRBV29-1 with TRBJ2-3, with 7 bases matching TRBD1. This CDR3 contains 13 residues. J was trimmed by 7 bases and V by 7 bases; bases with no gene match: 11. Germline-derived CDR1 and CDR2 are SQVTM and ANQGSEA. The CDR3 loop reads CSASDRVKNTQYF. Written as DNA, the CDR3 is TGCAGCGCCTCAGACAGGGTTAAGAATACGCAGTATTTT.

This sequence joins TRBV10-1 and TRBJ2-7; D possibly corresponds to TRBD1 (7 bases). V dropped 1 base and J dropped 6 bases, with 10 bases sitting between them. CDR1 WNHNN and CDR2 SYGVQD come from the germline V gene (reference sequence). CDR3 length equals 13 residues. This CDR3 is CASSEWQGGEQYF. The CDR3 DNA follows: TGCGCCAGCAGTGAGTGGCAGGGGGGCGAGCAGTACTTC.